The 23 T cell receptor beta chains below come from one sample, sequenced in a study of regulatory T cells in long-lasting Graves disease. Stated time point: newly diagnosed GD, antithyroid drugs for less than 3 months. Construction of the TCR library relied on RNA isolated from PBMCs. Building the TCR beta libraries relied on iRepertoire HTBI primers, and CDR3 regions underwent Arm-PCR. One entry per CDR3 protein results from TCRdb running MiXCR on the multiplex PCR reads. The data show about 430,000 distinct CDR3 sequences, 15% seen once. The sample was also linked to a second study, of T cells in Graves' hyperthyroidism and ophthalmopathy.

The sequencing used peripheral blood mononuclear cells (PBMCs), collected at new diagnosis, from a patient treated with antithyroid drugs. These receptors were taken from a woman aged 40 to 50 with Graves disease.

This rearrangement joins TRBV12-3 or TRBV12-4 to TRBJ1-4; 8 bases are shared with TRBD1. The CDR3 is 14 residues long. J gave up 3 bases and V 6 bases, and 3 bases lay outside the gene matches. The CDR3 sequence: CASRIQGANEKLFF. The CDR3 bases are TGTGCCAGCAGAATACAGGGGGCTAATGAAAAACTGTTTTTT.

This clonotype was seen a handful of times. This chain uses TRBV19 with TRBJ2-3; 10 bases fit TRBD2. Germline trimming cut 6 bases from V and 4 bases from J; bases unmatched to any gene: 13. In germline, CDR1 is LNHDA, CDR2 SQIVND (reference sequence). CDR3 size: 17 residues. This CDR3 reads CASSPAPGLARADTQYF. The CDR3, as DNA: TGTGCCAGTAGCCCCGCTCCGGGACTAGCGAGAGCAGATACGCAGTATTTT.

This chain links TRBV5-1 with TRBJ2-3, with 10 bases that match TRBD2. V dropped 0 bases and J dropped 5; count of bases not matched to a gene: 15. The germline V gene encodes CDR1 SGHRS and CDR2 YFSETQ. This CDR3 contains 19 residues. CDR3 sequence (DNA): TGCGCCAGCAGCTTGGCCGGAGCGATAGCGGGAGGTGGGAGAGATACGCAGTATTTT. Its translation: CASSLAGAIAGGGRDTQYF.

This chain links TRBV11-2 with TRBJ1-3, with no clear D. Germline CDR1 SGHAT, CDR2 FQNNGV. CDR3 size: 15 residues. Trimming shortened V by 5 bases and J by 0 bases, and 11 bases separated the two germline ends. The CDR3: CASSMDRLSGNTIYF. DNA for the CDR3: TGTGCCAGCAGCATGGACCGACTCTCTGGAAACACCATATATTTT. Based on the CDR3 plus reference TRBV11-2 and TRBJ1-3, the full variable domain is EAGVAQSPRYKIIEKRQSVAFWCNPISGHATLYWYQQILGQGPKLLIQFQNNGVVDDSQLPKDRFSAERLKGVDSTLKIQPAKLEDSAVYLCASSMDRLSGNTIYFGEGSWLTVV.

As for this clonotype: A much bigger clone sits one base away, suggesting this may be a read error. The genes are TRBV7-2 and TRBJ2-1, with 11 bases fitting TRBD2. The CDR3 runs 16 residues. Germline loops: CDR1 SGHTA, CDR2 FQGNSA. After removal of 5 bases from V and 8 bases from J, the junction contained 11 bases not matched to a gene. The DNA for the CDR3 is TGTGCCAGCAGCACGTTTAGCGGGAGGGCCGTAGATGAGCAGTTCTTC. It codes for CASSTFSGRAVDEQFF.

For this clonotype: No conserved phenylalanine or tryptophan ends this CDR3, so it is likely a read error. The DNA is omitted, as the CDR3 cannot be located on it reliably, and the CDR3 follows TCRdb's listing. The chain is built from TRBV3-1 and TRBJ2-4; TRBD2 is the table's D call and was not checked against the DNA. Germline CDR1 and CDR2: LGHDT and YNNKEL (reference sequence). The CDR3 length equals 15 residues, ends included. The CDR3 loop reads CASSQDQRPPGLAGV.

The table lists this clonotype with many counts. As DNA, the CDR3 is TGTGCCAGCAGTTCATCTGGACTAGGCTCGAATGAGCAGTTCTTC. Translation: CASSSSGLGSNEQFF. This chain uses TRBV28 with TRBJ2-1, with 7 nucleotides matching TRBD2. This CDR3 is built from 15 residues. Per germline, CDR1 MDHEN and CDR2 SYDVKM. V lost 4 bases to trimming and J lost 7 bases; unmatched junction nucleotides: 10. Full variable domain (missing parts from reference TRBV28 and TRBJ2-1): DVKVTQSSRYLVKRTGEKVFLECVQDMDHENMFWYRQDPGLGLRLIYFSYDVKMKEKGDIPEGYSVSREKKERFSLILESASTNQTSMYLCASSSSGLGSNEQFFGPGTRLTVL.

This clonotype was recorded a few times. Written as DNA, the CDR3 is TGTGCCAGCAGCGGAAGTAGCGGGAGTATGTACGAGCAGTACTTC. This sequence encodes CASSGSSGSMYEQYF. This chain uses TRBV5-8 with TRBJ2-7; 9 bases are a match to TRBD2. CDR1 is SGHTS, CDR2 YDEGEE, per germline. V lost 4 bases and J lost 4; bases outside the gene matches: 9. This CDR3 comprises 15 residues.

Only a few counts were recorded for this clonotype. In nucleotides, the CDR3 is TGTGCCAGCAGTGGTTCCATTGAGCAGTTCTTC. It yields the protein CASSGSIEQFF. The V gene is TRBV27, the J gene TRBJ2-1; D unclear. This CDR3 contains 11 residues. Trimming left V 5 bases short and J 9 bases short, with 8 bases between. Germline values: CDR1 MNHEY, CDR2 SMNVEV (reference sequence).

This chain links TRBV5-4 with TRBJ2-2; possible D gene TRBD2, 5 bases. Per germline, CDR1 SGHNT and CDR2 YYREEE (reference sequence). The CDR3 length is 17 residues. Trimming removed 3 bases at V and 4 bases at J, with 19 bases between. The CDR3 spells CASSSPGRGSTTGELFF. For the CDR3, the DNA is TGTGCCAGCAGCTCTCCCGGCCGAGGGTCTACCACCGGGGAGCTGTTTTTT.

In its sample, this clonotype was seen many times. V usage is TRBV11-2 and J usage is TRBJ2-3; D perhaps matches TRBD2 (6 bases). V lost 3 bases to trimming and J lost 2 bases, with 15 bases between them. The germline V gene encodes CDR1 SGHAT and CDR2 FQNNGV. CDR3 length: 16 residues. The CDR3 DNA follows: TGTGCCAGCAGCTTGAAGCGGGTTTCTCTCACAGATACGCAGTATTTT. This encodes CASSLKRVSLTDTQYF.

This clonotype occurred many times. The CDR3 loop reads CASTEVVNTEAFF. CDR3 nucleotides: TGTGCCAGCACTGAGGTCGTGAACACTGAAGCTTTCTTT. This chain links TRBV6-1 with TRBJ1-1; D gene ambiguous. The ends were cut back, 7 bases at V and 0 bases at J, with 9 bases in the middle. The CDR3 is made up of 13 amino acids. The germline CDR1 and CDR2 sequences are MNHNS and SASEGT.

This clonotype was counted only a few times. This chain uses TRBV10-3 with TRBJ2-7, with TRBD2 matching 8 bases. With V trimmed by 4 bases and J by 7 bases, 9 bases remained unmatched. From germline, CDR1 is ENHRY and CDR2 SYGVKD. The CDR3 is made up of 14 amino acids. CDR3 sequence: CAISASGSLIEQYF. CDR3 sequence (DNA): TGTGCCATCAGTGCGAGCGGGAGCTTAATTGAGCAGTACTTC.

The sample holds many counts of this clonotype. This chain joins TRBV2 and TRBJ2-2; D gene unclear. Germline values: CDR1 SNHLY, CDR2 FYNNEI. Trimming shortened V by 7 bases and J by 7 bases, and 13 bases separated the two germline ends. The CDR3 consists of 13 residues. The CDR3 reads CASKIGMGGELFF. The CDR3, as DNA: TGTGCCAGCAAAATAGGCATGGGCGGGGAGCTGTTTTTT. Using reference TRBV2 and TRBJ2-2 for the parts outside the CDR3, the full variable domain is EPEVTQTPSHQVTQMGQEVILRCVPISNHLYFYWYRQILGQKVEFLVSFYNNEISEKSEIFDDQFSVERPDGSNFTLKIRSTKLEDSAMYFCASKIGMGGELFFGEGSRLTVL.

The chain recombines TRBV7-9 with TRBJ2-2, with TRBD1 matching over 9 bases. The J segment lost 9 bases and the V segment lost 7 bases, leaving 12 bases of the junction unmatched. Germline V gene lookup returns CDR1 SEHNR and CDR2 FQNEAQ (reference sequence). This CDR3 has 15 amino acids. CDR3 DNA sequence: TGTGCCAGCACCCTCGGACAGGGGCTCATCCGGGAGCTGTTTTTT. Amino acids: CASTLGQGLIRELFF.

The chain is built from TRBV6-2 or TRBV6-3 and TRBJ2-7; D is possibly TRBD1 or TRBD2 (5 bases each). With 2 bases removed from V and 7 bases from J, the gap between germline ends came to 12 bases. The CDR3 has 13 amino acids. The germline V gene has CDR1 MNHEY and CDR2 SVGEGT. This chain's CDR3 is CASSYGGALEQYF. The CDR3 region has the DNA TGTGCCAGCAGTTACGGGGGAGCGCTGGAGCAGTACTTC.

This clonotype was seen many times. This sequence joins TRBV28 and TRBJ2-5, with 10 bases identical to TRBD1. After removal of 4 bases from V and 2 bases from J, the junction contained 10 bases not matched to a gene. CDR3 length: 17 amino acids. Looked up from germline, CDR1 is MDHEN and CDR2 is SYDVKM. The CDR3 loop is CASSSGTGAAAQETQYF. CDR3 bases: TGTGCCAGCAGTTCGGGGACAGGGGCCGCCGCGCAAGAGACCCAGTACTTC.

In this sample, this clonotype turned up many times. This rearrangement joins TRBV7-8 to TRBJ2-5; the D gene is possibly TRBD2 (6 bases). Germline-derived CDR1 and CDR2 are SGHVS and FQNEAQ. V dropped 5 bases and J dropped 2 bases, with 21 bases sitting between them. There are 17 residues in the CDR3. CDR3 DNA: TGTGCCAGCAGCCCGAGTCGCACAGTCCGGGGGCAAGAGACCCAGTACTTC. Translating it yields CASSPSRTVRGQETQYF.

The chain couples TRBV7-9 to TRBJ2-1; no clear D. CDR1 and CDR2 (germline): SEHNR, FQNEAQ (reference sequence). The ends were cut back, 5 bases at V and 8 bases at J, with 16 bases in the middle. The CDR3 consists of 14 residues. CDR3 in DNA: TGTGCCAGCAGCCCCCCTCTGGCGCCACATGAGCAGTTCTTC. Residues: CASSPPLAPHEQFF.

In its sample, this clonotype was seen many times. V gene TRBV11-1 combines with J gene TRBJ2-7; D call uncertain. Germline lookup yields CDR1 SGHAT and CDR2 FQDESV (reference sequence). CDR3 size: 13 residues. V lost 5 bases and J 6 bases, leaving 14 bases between the germline ends. The chain's CDR3 is CASSPTLVGEQYF. The CDR3 DNA reads as TGTGCCAGCAGCCCAACCCTGGTCGGCGAGCAGTACTTC. Supplemented by reference TRBV11-1 and TRBJ2-7, the full variable domain reads EAEVAQSPRYKITEKSQAVAFWCDPISGHATLYWYRQILGQGPELLVQFQDESVVDDSQLPKDRFSAERLKGVDSTLKIQPAELGDSAMYLCASSPTLVGEQYFGPGTRLTVT.

The chain is built from TRBV12-3 or TRBV12-4 and TRBJ2-5; no reliable D call. V gave up 2 bases and J gave up 2 bases, with 6 bases separating them. The CDR3 has 13 residues. The CDR3 DNA is TGTGCCAGCAGTTTACATGGGCAAGAGACCCAGTACTTC. It yields the protein CASSLHGQETQYF.

This clonotype was recorded many times. This chain uses TRBV27 with TRBJ2-2; 13 bases map to TRBD2. V shed 5 bases and J 2 bases; nucleotides not matched to a gene: 5. The CDR3 sequence is 17 residues long. Germline V gives CDR1 MNHEY, CDR2 SMNVEV (reference sequence). CDR3 sequence reads: CASSQGLAGVNTGELFF. The CDR3 coding sequence is TGTGCCAGCAGTCAAGGACTAGCGGGAGTAAACACCGGGGAGCTGTTTTTT.

This clonotype was seen at least ten times. The CDR3 nucleotides are TGCAGTGCTAGATCACGGGAGCGCTCCTACGAGCAGTACTTC. This gives the protein CSARSRERSYEQYF. The chain couples TRBV20-1 to TRBJ2-7, with D possibly TRBD2 on 6 matching bases. Germline V gene lookup returns CDR1 DFQATT and CDR2 SNEGSKA (reference sequence). Trimming stripped 2 bases from V and 0 bases from J, with 11 bases between. The CDR3 runs 14 residues.